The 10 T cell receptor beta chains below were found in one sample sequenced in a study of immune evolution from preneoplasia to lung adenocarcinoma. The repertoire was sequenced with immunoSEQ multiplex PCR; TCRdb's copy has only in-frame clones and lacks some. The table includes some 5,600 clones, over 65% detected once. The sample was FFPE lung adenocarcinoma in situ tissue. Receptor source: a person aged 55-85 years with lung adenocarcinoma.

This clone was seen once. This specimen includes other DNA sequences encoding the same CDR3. The CDR3: CASSPRRGLAKNIQYF. The CDR3 DNA sequence: TGTGCCAGCAGTCCCCGGCGGGGGCTAGCCAAAAACATTCAGTACTTC. The chain uses TRBV28 and TRBJ2-4, with D possibly TRBD2 on 7 matching bases. V lost 5 bases to trimming and J lost 0 bases, with 14 bases between them. The CDR3 is made up of 16 amino acids. Germline V lookup: CDR1 MDHEN, CDR2 SYDVKM.

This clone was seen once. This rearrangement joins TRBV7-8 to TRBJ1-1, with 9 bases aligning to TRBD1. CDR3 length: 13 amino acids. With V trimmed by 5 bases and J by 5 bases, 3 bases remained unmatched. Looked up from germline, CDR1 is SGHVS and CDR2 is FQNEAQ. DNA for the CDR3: TGTGCCAGCAGCCGGACAGGGGTGACTGAAGCTTTCTTT. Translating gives CASSRTGVTEAFF.

CDR3 protein: CASSYSPRTGTYEQYF. CDR3 DNA sequence: TGTGCCAGCAGTTACTCTCCCAGAACCGGGACCTACGAGCAGTACTTC. This chain uses TRBV6-6 with TRBJ2-7, with D perhaps matching TRBD2 (5 bases). CDR1 and CDR2 (germline): MNHNY, SVGAGI (reference sequence). The CDR3 runs to 16 residues. Trimming pared 0 bases from V and 2 bases from J, leaving 14 bases between.

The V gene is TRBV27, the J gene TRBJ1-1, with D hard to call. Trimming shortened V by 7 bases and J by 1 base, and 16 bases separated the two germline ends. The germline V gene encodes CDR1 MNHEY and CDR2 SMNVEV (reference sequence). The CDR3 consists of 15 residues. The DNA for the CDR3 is TGTGCCAGCACCCTATCTTGGGCCGCGAACACTGAAGCTTTCTTT. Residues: CASTLSWAANTEAFF.

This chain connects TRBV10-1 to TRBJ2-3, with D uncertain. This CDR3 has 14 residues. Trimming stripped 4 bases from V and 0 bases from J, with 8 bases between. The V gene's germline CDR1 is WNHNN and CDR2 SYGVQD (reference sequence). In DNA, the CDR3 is TGCGCCAGCAGTGTCGGTGGGAGCACAGATACGCAGTATTTT. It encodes CASSVGGSTDTQYF.

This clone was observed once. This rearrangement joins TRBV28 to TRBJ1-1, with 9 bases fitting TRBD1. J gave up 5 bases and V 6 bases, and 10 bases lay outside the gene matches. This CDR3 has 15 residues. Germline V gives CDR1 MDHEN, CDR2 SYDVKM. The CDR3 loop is CASRETGGGGTEAFF. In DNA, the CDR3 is TGTGCCAGCAGAGAAACAGGGGGCGGGGGTACTGAAGCTTTCTTT. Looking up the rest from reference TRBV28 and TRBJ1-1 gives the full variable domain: DVKVTQSSRYLVKRTGEKVFLECVQDMDHENMFWYRQDPGLGLRLIYFSYDVKMKEKGDIPEGYSVSREKKERFSLILESASTNQTSMYLCASRETGGGGTEAFFGQGTRLTVV.

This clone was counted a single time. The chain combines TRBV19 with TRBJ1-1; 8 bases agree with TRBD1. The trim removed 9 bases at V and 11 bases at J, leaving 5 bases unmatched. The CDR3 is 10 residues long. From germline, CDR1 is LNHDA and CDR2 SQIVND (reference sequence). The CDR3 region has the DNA TGTGCCAGAACTCACAGGGGGGCTTTCTTT. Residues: CARTHRGAFF.

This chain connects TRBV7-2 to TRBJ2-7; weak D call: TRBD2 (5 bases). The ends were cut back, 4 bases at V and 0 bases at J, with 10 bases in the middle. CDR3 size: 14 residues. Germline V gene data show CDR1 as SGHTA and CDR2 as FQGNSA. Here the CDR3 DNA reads TGTGCCAGCAGCTCCTCGGGGAGCTCCTACGAGCAGTACTTC. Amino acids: CASSSSGSSYEQYF.

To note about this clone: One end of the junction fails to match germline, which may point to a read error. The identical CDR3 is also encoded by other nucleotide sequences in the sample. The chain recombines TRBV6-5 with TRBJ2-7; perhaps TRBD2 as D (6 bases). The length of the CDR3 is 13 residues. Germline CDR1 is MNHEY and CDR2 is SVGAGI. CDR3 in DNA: TGTGCCAGTAGTTACGGCGGGGTCTACGAGCAGTACTTC. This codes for CASSYGGVYEQYF.

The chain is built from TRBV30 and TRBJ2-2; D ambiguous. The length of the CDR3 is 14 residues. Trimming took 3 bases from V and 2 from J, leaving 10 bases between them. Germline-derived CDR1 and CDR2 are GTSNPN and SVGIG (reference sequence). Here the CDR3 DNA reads TGTGCCTGGAGGGGGTTAGACAACACCGGGGAGCTGTTTTTT. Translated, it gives CAWRGLDNTGELFF.